A single sample is the source of the 30 T cell receptor beta chains below, sequenced in a study of cytomegalovirus exposure and HLA in healthy donors. PCR involved 60 Vbeta and 13 Jbeta primers. Some clones are missing from TCRdb's copy, which holds only in-frame ones; the method was immunoSEQ multiplex PCR. The data contain 65,000 to 75,000 clones, approximately 71% of them singletons. Sequenced input: PBMCs. The receptors originated from a woman under 40 in good health and CMV-seronegative.

This sequence joins TRBV18 and TRBJ2-5, with TRBD2 as a possible D gene (5 bases). The CDR3 covers 13 residues. Trimming removed 2 bases at V and 4 bases at J, with 8 bases between. Germline V gives CDR1 KGHSH, CDR2 LQKENI. The CDR3 region is CASSPEGRETQYF. The CDR3 DNA follows: TGTGCCAGCTCACCAGAGGGAAGAGAGACCCAGTACTTC.

In this sample, this clone turned up a few times. This chain connects TRBV5-1 to TRBJ2-7; 7 nucleotides align to TRBD1. There are 12 residues in the CDR3. V shed 7 bases, J shed 2 bases, and the junction held 3 bases outside the gene matches. Per the germline V gene, CDR1 is SGHRS and CDR2 is YFSETQ. CDR3 loop: CASGDSPYEQYF. CDR3 DNA: TGCGCCAGCGGGGACAGCCCCTACGAGCAGTACTTC.

Only a few counts were recorded for this clone. This chain joins TRBV7-2 and TRBJ2-3, with D possibly matching TRBD2 (5 bases). CDR1 and CDR2 (germline): SGHTA, FQGNSA. The CDR3 is 15 amino acids. Trimming shortened V by 2 bases and J by 2 bases, and 11 bases separated the two germline ends. This chain's CDR3 is CASSLNPSFTDTQYF. CDR3 bases: TGTGCCAGCAGCTTAAATCCTAGCTTCACAGATACGCAGTATTTT.

This clone was counted only a few times. The chain has TRBV29-1 and TRBJ1-5; a weak D match, TRBD1 (5 bases). The CDR3 sequence is 12 residues long. Germline loops: CDR1 SQVTM, CDR2 ANQGSEA. The V gene lost 4 bases and the J gene lost 5 bases, with 9 bases spanning the gap. CDR3: CSVGQRDQPQHF. The CDR3 coding sequence is TGCAGCGTTGGACAGCGGGATCAGCCCCAGCATTTT.

This clone was picked up a small number of times. The J gene is TRBJ1-3, the V gene TRBV5-1, with 7 bases matching TRBD1. CDR1 is SGHRS, CDR2 YFSETQ, per germline. V shed 0 bases and J 2 bases; nucleotides not matched to a gene: 2. CDR3 length: 15 residues. For the CDR3, the DNA is TGCGCCAGCAGCTTGGAAGGGGGCACTGGAAACACCATATATTTT. It translates to CASSLEGGTGNTIYF.

This clone came up a few times. The chain couples TRBV4-3 to TRBJ2-7; a possible D gene is TRBD1 (6 bases). V was cut by 0 bases and J by 3 bases, with 12 bases left in between. The CDR3 totals 15 residues. Germline-derived CDR1 and CDR2 are LGHNA and YSLEER. CDR3 sequence: CASSQEAGAFYEQYF. CDR3 bases: TGCGCCAGCAGCCAAGAAGCAGGGGCGTTCTACGAGCAGTACTTC.

In DNA form, the CDR3 reads TGTGCCAGCTCACCACGACAGGGGGCGGCGGAGACCCAGTACTTC. Protein: CASSPRQGAAETQYF. V and J are TRBV18 and TRBJ2-5, with 10 positions matching TRBD1. J gave up 5 bases and V 1 base, and 4 bases lay outside the gene matches. Germline V gene lookup returns CDR1 KGHSH and CDR2 LQKENI. The CDR3 consists of 15 residues. Combining the CDR3 with reference TRBV18 and TRBJ2-5 gives the whole variable domain NAGVMQNPRHLVRRRGQEARLRCSPMKGHSHVYWYRQLPEEGLKFMVYLQKENIIDESGMPKERFSAEFPKEGPSILRIQQVVRGDSAAYFCASSPRQGAAETQYFGPGTRLLVL.

A few counts support this clone. V gene TRBV6-5 combines with J gene TRBJ2-6; possibly TRBD2 for D (5 bases). CDR3 length: 16 residues. Germline V gene data show CDR1 as MNHEY and CDR2 as SVGAGI. V was clipped by 0 bases and J by 3 bases, with 9 bases between them. CDR3 nucleotides: TGTGCCAGCAGTTACTCGGCGGGTCTTGGGGCCAACGTCCTGACTTTC. Translated: CASSYSAGLGANVLTF.

This clone is a singleton in its sample. The chain joins TRBV18 to TRBJ2-3; possibly TRBD2 for D (6 bases). This CDR3 has 13 residues. Trimming took 3 bases from V and 5 from J, leaving 9 bases between them. CDR1 KGHSH and CDR2 LQKENI come from the germline V gene. The CDR3 protein is CASSPVTRDTQYF. The CDR3 bases are TGTGCCAGCTCACCTGTGACTAGAGATACGCAGTATTTT.

This clone appeared once. The rearrangement links TRBV7-3 to TRBJ2-7, with D maybe TRBD1 (6 bases). Germline V lookup: CDR1 SGHTA, CDR2 FQGTGA. CDR3 size: 14 residues. The V end was cut by 4 bases, the J end by 0 bases, with 10 bases between. The CDR3 DNA reads as TGTGCCAGCAGCTCCCGGGACACCTCCTACGAGCAGTACTTC. Its translation: CASSSRDTSYEQYF.

This chain uses TRBV5-1 with TRBJ1-1; possibly TRBD1 for D (6 bases). The germline V gene encodes CDR1 SGHRS and CDR2 YFSETQ. V was pared by 3 bases and J by 4 bases, with 16 bases between. The CDR3 has 15 amino acids. CDR3 in amino acids: CASSSGDEWITEAFF. DNA for the CDR3: TGCGCCAGCAGCTCAGGGGACGAGTGGATCACTGAAGCTTTCTTT.

This sequence joins TRBV11-2 and TRBJ1-6, with D maybe TRBD1 (5 bases). The CDR3 is 13 amino acids. Per the germline V gene, CDR1 is SGHAT and CDR2 is FQNNGV. The V end was cut by 11 bases, the J end by 0 bases, with 8 bases between. CDR3 region: CAGASSYNSPLHF. CDR3 sequence (DNA): TGTGCCGGGGCAAGCTCCTATAATTCACCCCTCCACTTT.

The chain is built from TRBV28 and TRBJ2-4; 16 nucleotides line up with TRBD2. With V trimmed by 5 bases and J by 8 bases, 6 bases remained unmatched. Germline-derived CDR1 and CDR2 are MDHEN and SYDVKM. The CDR3 runs to 16 residues. CDR3 sequence reads: CASSQGLAGGLDIQYF. The CDR3 DNA follows: TGTGCCAGCAGTCAGGGACTAGCGGGGGGGTTGGACATTCAGTACTTC.

Details on this clone: The junction does not match germline at one end; this may be a read error. The CDR3 region is CSSSLAGRTGELFF. CDR3 in DNA: TGTTCCAGCAGCTTAGCGGGGAGGACCGGGGAGCTGTTTTTT. The chain uses TRBV7-9 and TRBJ2-2; TRBD2 matches at 8 bases. The CDR3 has 14 amino acids. The germline V gene encodes CDR1 SEHNR and CDR2 FQNEAQ (reference sequence). Filled out from reference TRBV7-9 and TRBJ2-2, the complete variable domain reads DTGVSQNPRHKITKRGQNVTFRCDPISEHNRLYWYRQTLGQGPEFLTYFQNEAQLEKSRLLSDRFSAERPKGSFSTLEIQRTEQGDSAMYLCSSSLAGRTGELFFGEGSRLTVL.

V gene TRBV7-2 combines with J gene TRBJ1-2; 9 bases map to TRBD1. The CDR3 contains 14 residues. V trimming: 1 base; J trimming: 7 bases; junction bases outside the gene matches: 4. Germline V CDR1 and CDR2: SGHTA, FQGNSA. The CDR3: CASSLGGQGLGYTF. For the CDR3, the DNA is TGTGCCAGCAGCTTAGGGGGACAGGGACTTGGCTACACCTTC. The variable domain in full, completed from reference TRBV7-2 and TRBJ1-2, reads GAGVSQSPSNKVTEKGKDVELRCDPISGHTALYWYRQSLGQGLEFLIYFQGNSAPDKSGLPSDRFSAERTGGSVSTLTIQRTQQEDSAVYLCASSLGGQGLGYTFGSGTRLTVV.

The genes are TRBV6-6 and TRBJ2-7; the match to TRBD1 covers 9 bases. This CDR3 region has 14 residues. CDR1 is MNHNY, CDR2 SVGAGI, per germline (reference sequence). Losses at the gene ends were 2 bases for V and 4 bases for J; bases not matched to a gene: 3. The CDR3 DNA sequence: TGTGCCAGCAGTTACGAACAGGGGGCTTACGAGCAGTACTTC. The encoded protein is CASSYEQGAYEQYF.

The chain joins TRBV7-6 to TRBJ2-3, with 8 bases aligning to TRBD2. The CDR3 sequence is 15 residues long. Germline CDR1 and CDR2: SGHVS and FNYEAQ. After removal of 2 bases from V and 1 base from J, the junction contained 2 bases not matched to a gene. This CDR3 is CASSLSGGRTDTQYF. The DNA for the CDR3 is TGTGCCAGCAGCTTAAGCGGGGGCCGCACAGATACGCAGTATTTT.

This clone occurred a few times. At one of its ends the junction is not consistent with the germline gene, which may arise from a read error. The V gene is TRBV7-3, the J gene TRBJ2-5; TRBD2 is a possible D gene (6 bases). CDR3 size: 15 residues. Germline CDR1 is SGHTA and CDR2 is FQGTGA. CDR3 nucleotides: TGCGCCAGCAGCCAAGGAGGCGGGATGTTAGAGACCCAGTACTTC. It translates to CASSQGGGMLETQYF.

V usage is TRBV11-3 and J usage is TRBJ2-4, with 10 bases lining up with TRBD2. CDR3 length: 17 residues. Germline trimming cut 5 bases from V and 0 bases from J; bases unmatched to any gene: 7. The germline CDR1 and CDR2 sequences are SGHNT and YENEEA. The CDR3 DNA reads as TGTGCCAGCAGCGCGACTAGCGGGTACGTAGCCAAAAACATTCAGTACTTC. Translated, it gives CASSATSGYVAKNIQYF. Complete variable domain (other parts from reference TRBV11-3 and TRBJ2-4): EAGVVQSPRYKIIEKKQPVAFWCNPISGHNTLYWYLQNLGQGPELLIRYENEEAVDDSQLPKDRFSAERLKGVDSTLKIQPAELGDSAVYLCASSATSGYVAKNIQYFGAGTRLSVL.

As concerns this clone: Other DNA sequences in this specimen translate into the identical CDR3. The rearrangement joins TRBV2 to TRBJ1-6; TRBD1 might be the D (5 bases). The CDR3 runs to 14 residues. The germline CDR1 and CDR2 sequences are SNHLY and FYNNEI. With 3 bases removed from V and 9 bases from J, the gap between germline ends came to 12 bases. CDR3 DNA: TGTGCCAGCAGTGAGGAGGGGTCGGGTTCACCCCTCCACTTT. It yields the protein CASSEEGSGSPLHF.

The chain is built from TRBV11-2 and TRBJ1-1; D is unclear. This CDR3 has 12 residues. Trimming removed 4 bases from V and 9 bases from J, with 12 bases in between. Germline V CDR1 and CDR2: SGHAT, FQNNGV. The DNA for the CDR3 is TGTGCCAGCAGCTACGGCGGGAGGCAAGCTTTCTTT. Residues: CASSYGGRQAFF.

The rearrangement uses TRBV5-5 and TRBJ2-3; D gene ambiguous. The CDR3 spans 13 residues. Germline loops: CDR1 SGHKS, CDR2 YYEKEE (reference sequence). V lost 5 bases and J lost 1, with 8 bases in between. DNA of the CDR3: TGTGCCAGCAGTTACCAGGGCACAGATACGCAGTATTTT. Its protein product is CASSYQGTDTQYF. The variable domain in full, completed from reference TRBV5-5 and TRBJ2-3, reads DAGVTQSPTHLIKTRGQQVTLRCSPISGHKSVSWYQQVLGQGPQFIFQYYEKEERGRGNFPDRFSARQFPNYSSELNVNALLLGDSALYLCASSYQGTDTQYFGPGTRLTVL.

The rearrangement uses TRBV5-4 and TRBJ1-1; TRBD1 matches at 9 bases. Germline loops: CDR1 SGHNT, CDR2 YYREEE (reference sequence). There are 15 residues in the CDR3. J gave up 2 bases and V 4 bases, and 6 bases lay outside the gene matches. For the CDR3, the DNA is TGTGCCAGCAGCGTGGACAGGGGCTCTAACACTGAAGCTTTCTTT. Its translation: CASSVDRGSNTEAFF. The variable domain in full, completed from reference TRBV5-4 and TRBJ1-1, reads ETGVTQSPTHLIKTRGQQVTLRCSSQSGHNTVSWYQQALGQGPQFIFQYYREEENGRGNFPPRFSGLQFPNYSSELNVNALELDDSALYLCASSVDRGSNTEAFFGQGTRLTVV.

This clone was counted only a few times. A read error may account for a junction end that differs from germline. This chain connects TRBV7-9 to TRBJ1-6; no clear D gene. This CDR3 contains 12 residues. CDR1 and CDR2 (germline): SEHNR, FQNEAQ (reference sequence). The CDR3, as DNA: TGTTCCAGCAGCTGGGGAGATTCACCCCTCCACTTT. It specifies CSSSWGDSPLHF.

The chain joins TRBV7-8 to TRBJ2-5; 7 nucleotides match TRBD2. The V segment lost 11 bases and the J segment 5 bases; nucleotides outside the gene matches: 8. There are 12 residues in the CDR3. Germline V gene lookup returns CDR1 SGHVS and CDR2 FQNEAQ. In DNA, the CDR3 is TGTGCCGCCGGGGGTAGCGGGGAGACCCAGTACTTC. It encodes CAAGGSGETQYF.

The chain links TRBV6-1 to TRBJ1-1; TRBD1 aligns across 10 bases. V lost 2 bases, J lost 5 bases, and 8 bases stayed unmatched. The CDR3 consists of 16 residues. The germline V gene encodes CDR1 MNHNS and CDR2 SASEGT. CDR3 sequence: CASSERDRGGWTEAFF. The DNA of the CDR3 is TGTGCCAGCAGTGAACGGGACAGGGGTGGTTGGACTGAAGCTTTCTTT.

The rearrangement uses TRBV29-1 and TRBJ1-2, with 11 bases aligning to TRBD1. V dropped 8 bases and J dropped 5; count of bases not matched to a gene: 7. The CDR3 runs 13 residues. The V gene's germline CDR1 is SQVTM and CDR2 ANQGSEA. The CDR3 here is CSIGTGGRYGYTF. The CDR3 DNA reads TGCAGCATCGGGACAGGGGGAAGGTATGGCTACACCTTC.

The chain uses TRBV6-1 and TRBJ2-5; 8 bases fit TRBD1. V gave up 6 bases and J gave up 5 bases; unmatched junction bases: 11. Germline V lookup: CDR1 MNHNS, CDR2 SASEGT. The CDR3 contains 15 residues. CDR3 bases: TGTGCCAGCAGACTAGGGACAGGACGCTTGGAGACCCAGTACTTC. Translation gives CASRLGTGRLETQYF.

This chain connects TRBV6-5 to TRBJ1-3, with unresolved D. V was shortened by 0 bases and J by 3 bases, with 9 bases between the two germline ends. Germline loops: CDR1 MNHEY, CDR2 SVGAGI. The CDR3 has 15 amino acids. CDR3 coding DNA: TGTGCCAGCAGTTACTCGAACGGGTATGGAAACACCATATATTTT. The encoded protein is CASSYSNGYGNTIYF.

The V and J genes are TRBV6-5 and TRBJ2-7; tentatively, D is TRBD2 (6 bases). With 5 bases removed from V and 12 bases from J, the gap between germline ends came to 26 bases. Looked up from germline, CDR1 is MNHEY and CDR2 is SVGAGI. The CDR3 is 15 amino acids. The CDR3 DNA follows: TGTGCCAGCAGTCCCCTCCTGGACGAAAAAGGGACTTCGTACTTC. It translates to CASSPLLDEKGTSYF.